The entry below gives a single TCR beta chain sequence along with its context. This clonotype was counted between two and nine times. Its specific antigen is unknown. There are no base qualities to consult, and no much larger clone falls within one base. The intended sense of this specimen's treatment or condition label: roughly 10-day PBMC culture with coronavirus spike peptide pools or control peptides (ViraFEST assay). The ViraFEST assay, used in the study, expanded antigen-specific T cells with peptide pools and then identified the expanded clonotypes through TCR sequencing. Positive SARS-CoV-2 PCR tests in the convalescent patients dated from March to December 2020, before Alpha, Beta and Delta variants emerged in the United States. Each well held fewer than 2.5 million PBMCs cultured with approximately 10 ug/ml peptide pools in IMDM containing approximately 5% human AB serum and roughly 9.3 IU/ml IL-2. Half of the culture medium was replaced with fresh IL-2-containing medium on days 3 and 7. After about 10 days of culture, CD4+ T cells were isolated by negative selection using the EasySep CD4+ T cell isolation kit. PBMCs were separated from whole blood using Ficoll-Paque Plus gradient centrifugation and then either used fresh or cryopreserved at -140C. In general, triplicate wells were set up for every culture condition.

The library was produced with PCR. At the Johns Hopkins FTIC core, DNA from the cultured CD4+ T cells underwent TCR sequencing with the Oncomine TCR Beta short-read assay. Genomic DNA was extracted from the cultured CD4+ T cells with the QIAamp micro DNA kit. The Oncomine TCR Beta libraries from cultured CD4+ T cells were pooled using unique dual indexes and then sequenced on an Illumina iSeq 100. Under the source paper's analysis protocol: Non-productive sequences were removed, and CDR3s that did not start with C, did not end with F or W, or were shorter than 7 amino acids were discarded. The MANAFEST web application identified antigen-specific clonotypes by comparing peptide-stimulated wells against reference wells and other culture wells. An FDR below 0.05, an odds ratio above 5, and a productive frequency above 0.1% in at least two of three replicate wells were required for clones to be considered positive. A clonotype was classed as cross-reactive if the clonotype showed significant expansion both in SARS-CoV-2 spike wells and in at least one common cold coronavirus spike condition. Using R version 3.6.1, CDR3 homology was evaluated through Levenshtein distances (stringdist) along with unrooted phylogenetic trees (ape). Through fastp at Q25 and MiXCR, TCRdb rebuilt clones from the public reads, retaining in-frame beta chains. Each record represents a unique CDR3 protein, reported with the most common genes and DNA among its rows. These V and J calls rely on TCRdb rather than the paper's analysis. This sample comprises some 10,000 distinct CDR3 sequences, roughly 30% of them detected only once. About 15% of the sample belongs to the ten largest clones.

This sample is part of a study of vaccination and CD4 T cells after COVID-19 (dated by TCRdb to between 2021 and 2024). With regard to the full study: Convalescent patients had a positive SARS-CoV-2 result on nasal swab PCR, and of these patients, several had mild disease and one had severe disease. For stimulating the cultures, overlapping spike peptide pools were used, derived from SARS-CoV-2 as well as from the common cold coronaviruses HCoV-NL63, HCoV-OC43 and HCoV-229E. Post-COVID blood samples were collected from convalescent patients a median of approximately 93 days after diagnosis, with a range of about 35 to 180 days. Each participant got two doses of either the Pfizer-BioNTech BNT162b2 vaccine (n=8) or the Moderna mRNA-1273 vaccine (n=2). The time from the second vaccine dose to post-vaccine blood sampling had a median of 72 days and ranged from roughly 12 to 250 days. The convalescent cohort comprised six males and four females, including two Hispanic individuals, seven Caucasians, two Asians and one multiracial person. The spike-specific CD4+ TCR repertoire was compared before and after mRNA vaccination in nine to ten COVID-19 convalescent patients and a handful of infection-naive healthy vaccine recipients. As controls, cultures received a CEFX viral epitope pool (the positive control), an HIV-1 Nef peptide pool (the negative control), or no peptide at all.

At the junction V is shortened by 5 bases and J by 4 bases; bases outside the gene matches: 5. Looking up the germline V gene yields CDR1 SGHRS and CDR2 YFSETQ. The CDR3, cysteine through phenylalanine, is 14 amino acids long. The sequence is cut down to CDR3 DNA, 42 bases in frame from base 1. General study outcomes and caveats: The number of convalescent patients in the study was relatively small, and the study did not examine early timepoints following natural infection. In convalescent patients, a median roughly 85% of post-vaccine SARS-CoV-2-reactive clones were detected only after vaccination, suggesting vaccine-specific priming. In convalescent patients, nearly all vaccine-specific clones (304 of 307) were found to be mono-reactive for SARS-CoV-2 spike rather than cross-reactive with common cold coronaviruses. The median number of SARS-CoV-2-reactive clonotypes rose from about 23 after infection to 38 after vaccination, but the change was not significant.

The specimen was CD4+ T cells from blood, cultured in vitro, collected after SARS-CoV-2 vaccination. This TCR was recovered from a human donor who had recovered from COVID-19. The chain links TRBV5-1 with TRBJ2-7, with 11 middle bases fitting TRBD1. The encoded CDR3 is CASSYGQGAYEQYF. The bases are TGCGCCAGCAGTTATGGACAGGGGGCTTACGAGCAGTACTTC. Full variable domain (CDR3 extended with the reference TRBV5-1 and TRBJ2-7 proteins): KAGVTQTPRYLIKTRGQQVTLSCSPISGHRSVSWYQQTPGQGLQFLFEYFSETQRNKGNFPGRFSGRQFSNSRSEMNVSTLELGDSALYLCASSYGQGAYEQYFGPGTRLTVT.